The T cell receptor beta chain under discussion was sequenced for a study of cytomegalovirus exposure and HLA in healthy donors. The CDR3 is 14 residues long. V shed 5 bases and J shed 4 bases, with 12 bases lying between them. The germline CDR1 and CDR2 sequences are LNHNV and YYDKDF (reference sequence). The method was immunoSEQ multiplex PCR; TCRdb's version includes in-frame clones alone and lacks a portion of them. The sample lists about 140,000 clones, roughly 87% seen once, with under 5% in the top ten. The specimen was PBMCs. The V call is TRBV15, the J call TRBJ2-1; possible D gene TRBD1, 5 bases. The source is a man in his late teens or twenties in good health and CMV-seropositive. The CDR3 sequence is CATSPHPGYNEQFF. The CDR3 nucleotides are TGTGCCACCAGCCCCCACCCAGGGTACAATGAGCAGTTCTTC.